The 24 T cell receptor beta chains presented below share a single source sample, sequenced in a study of shared clonotypes between healthy human individuals. The data were produced by immunoSEQ multiplex PCR, yet TCRdb's version contains in-frame clones alone and is incomplete. The data contain about 2.1 million clones, around 93% of them seen just once; the ten biggest clones take up around 1.7%. CD8 cells regarded as naive lacked CD45RO, were positively chosen for CCR7, and omitted terminally differentiated effector memory CD45RA+ cells. The specimen was naive CD8+ T cells from PBMCs. The receptor set was obtained from a man aged 18 to 29 in good health. Some clones in this sample may be carry-over from other donors' samples.

This clone was counted only a few times. Within the sample, other DNA sequences also encode this same CDR3. The chain is built from TRBV14 and TRBJ2-1; no reliable D call. This CDR3 has 12 residues. Germline assignment: CDR1 SGHDN and CDR2 FVKESK. Trimming shortened V by 1 base and J by 4 bases, and 2 bases separated the two germline ends. The CDR3 protein is CASSQGYNEQFF. The CDR3 nucleotides read TGTGCCAGCAGCCAAGGTTACAATGAGCAGTTCTTC.

This rearrangement joins TRBV7-9 to TRBJ2-1; D is unresolved. The V end lost 4 bases, the J end lost 4 bases, and 11 bases lay between the germline ends. Per the germline V gene, CDR1 is SEHNR and CDR2 is FQNEAQ (reference sequence). There are 14 residues in the CDR3. CDR3 DNA: TGTGCCAGCAGCTCCCGGGCCAGTTACAATGAGCAGTTCTTC. This encodes CASSSRASYNEQFF.

The rearrangement uses TRBV9 and TRBJ2-2, with 7 bases matching TRBD1. The CDR3 has 17 residues. Trimming at V came to 3 bases and at J to 2 bases, leaving 10 bases not matched to a gene. Germline CDR1 reads SGDLS; CDR2 reads YYNGEE. CDR3 amino acids: CASSEKRTGLNTGELFF. The CDR3 region has the DNA TGTGCCAGCAGCGAAAAACGGACAGGACTCAACACCGGGGAGCTGTTTTTT.

The chain joins TRBV5-1 to TRBJ2-7; TRBD2 might be the D (5 bases). The CDR3 loop spans 16 amino acids. Germline CDR1 and CDR2: SGHRS and YFSETQ. The germline V and J ends were trimmed by 4 bases and 2 bases, with 19 bases remaining between them. The CDR3 sequence is CASSNTSNGLTYEQYF. In nucleotides, the CDR3 is TGCGCCAGCAGCAATACCTCCAACGGACTGACCTACGAGCAGTACTTC.

The genes are TRBV5-1 and TRBJ2-7; D gene ambiguous. The CDR3 totals 14 residues. V was trimmed by 0 bases and J by 0 bases, leaving 7 bases between them. The V gene's germline CDR1 is SGHRS and CDR2 YFSETQ. CDR3 DNA sequence: TGCGCCAGCAGCTTGGACCCAAGCTCCTACGAGCAGTACTTC. Its protein product is CASSLDPSSYEQYF.

The V call is TRBV28, the J call TRBJ1-1; D is ambiguous. V was pared by 6 bases and J by 0 bases, with 14 bases between. The CDR3 runs 15 residues. Germline V gene lookup returns CDR1 MDHEN and CDR2 SYDVKM. CDR3 sequence: CASRPSRALNTEAFF. Here the CDR3 DNA reads TGTGCCAGCAGGCCTAGTCGGGCACTGAACACTGAAGCTTTCTTT.

The chain carries TRBV28 and TRBJ1-2; TRBD1 might be the D (5 bases). This CDR3 has 13 residues. V lost 1 base and J lost 8, with 11 bases in between. Germline V gene data show CDR1 as MDHEN and CDR2 as SYDVKM. CDR3 DNA: TGTGCCAGCAGTTTATTGGGGGAGGGAGGCTACACCTTC. Protein product: CASSLLGEGGYTF.

V gene TRBV5-1 combines with J gene TRBJ2-1; 7 nucleotides agree with TRBD2. The CDR3 has 16 amino acids. Unmatched junction bases numbered 10, after V lost 0 bases and J lost 7 bases. Germline V lookup: CDR1 SGHRS, CDR2 YFSETQ. CDR3 DNA sequence: TGCGCCAGCAGCTTGGGCCCTGGCGGGAGAACGAATGAGCAGTTCTTC. Amino acid sequence: CASSLGPGGRTNEQFF.

The chain recombines TRBV5-1 with TRBJ2-5, with TRBD2 matching 9 bases. V lost 3 bases to trimming and J lost 5 bases; unmatched junction nucleotides: 5. From germline, CDR1 is SGHRS and CDR2 YFSETQ. The CDR3 has 14 residues. CDR3 coding DNA: TGCGCCAGCAGCTCGGGACTAGCAGATGAGACCCAGTACTTC. Its protein product is CASSSGLADETQYF.

The J gene is TRBJ1-4, the V gene TRBV7-8; no definite D call. Between the trimmed V and J ends, which lost 3 bases and 0 bases, there was a span of 20 bases. Germline V CDR1 and CDR2: SGHVS, FQNEAQ. This CDR3 contains 19 residues. The CDR3 DNA reads as TGTGCCAGCAGCTTTCCCCGGACGGGCTTGGTAACAACTAATGAAAAACTGTTTTTT. It translates to CASSFPRTGLVTTNEKLFF.

The chain uses TRBV5-6 and TRBJ2-7, with TRBD1 matching 9 bases. V was pared by 3 bases and J by 4 bases, with 17 bases of the junction left unmatched. The germline CDR1 and CDR2 sequences are SGHDT and YYEEEE. CDR3 size: 18 residues. For the CDR3, the DNA is TGTGCCAGCAGCTCCGGGACAGGGTGGTTGTCAACTAGTTACGAGCAGTACTTC. Residues: CASSSGTGWLSTSYEQYF.

The sample holds many counts of this clone. This chain links TRBV15 with TRBJ2-3, with D perhaps matching TRBD1 (5 bases). The germline V and J ends were trimmed by 5 bases and 5 bases, with 14 bases remaining between them. The CDR3 contains 14 residues. Germline V lookup: CDR1 LNHNV, CDR2 YYDKDF (reference sequence). In DNA form, the CDR3 reads TGTGCCACCAGCGATTTGGCAAGGGGAGATACGCAGTATTTT. Translation gives CATSDLARGDTQYF. The whole variable domain, filled in from reference TRBV15 and TRBJ2-3, reads DAMVIQNPRYQVTQFGKPVTLSCSQTLNHNVMYWYQQKSSQAPKLLFHYYDKDFNNEADTPDNFQSRRPNTSFCFLDIRSPGLGDTAMYLCATSDLARGDTQYFGPGTRLTVL.

The V gene is TRBV9, the J gene TRBJ2-3; TRBD2 is a possible D gene (6 bases). Germline-derived CDR1 and CDR2 are SGDLS and YYNGEE. The length of the CDR3 is 15 residues. Trimming removed 7 bases from V and 5 bases from J, with 20 bases in between. The CDR3 nucleotides are TGTGCCAGCTTACCCGGGACGGGAGCTGGAGATACGCAGTATTTT. Translating it yields CASLPGTGAGDTQYF.

CDR3: CASKQQEPTNTGELFF. The CDR3 nucleotides are TGTGCCAGCAAGCAACAGGAGCCGACCAACACCGGGGAGCTGTTTTTT. The chain recombines TRBV2 with TRBJ2-2; TRBD1 is a possible D gene (5 bases). This CDR3 contains 16 residues. Germline V CDR1 and CDR2: SNHLY, FYNNEI. The V end was cut by 7 bases, the J end by 2 bases, with 17 bases between.

The chain uses TRBV7-9 and TRBJ2-1, with 14 bases aligning to TRBD2. CDR1 SEHNR and CDR2 FQNEAQ come from the germline V gene (reference sequence). The length of the CDR3 is 15 residues. V trimming: 6 bases; J trimming: 8 bases; junction bases outside the gene matches: 6. CDR3 amino acids: CASRSPGLAGDEQFF. The CDR3 DNA reads as TGTGCCAGCAGATCACCGGGACTAGCGGGAGATGAGCAGTTCTTC.

The V and J genes are TRBV7-2 and TRBJ2-7; the D gene is possibly TRBD1 (5 bases). V lost 1 base and J 3 bases, leaving 10 bases between the germline ends. The CDR3 has 14 residues. Germline V CDR1 and CDR2: SGHTA, FQGNSA. This chain's CDR3 is CASSLEGLGYEQYF. DNA of the CDR3: TGTGCCAGCAGCTTAGAGGGGTTGGGCTACGAGCAGTACTTC. Together with reference TRBV7-2 and TRBJ2-7, the CDR3 gives the full variable domain: GAGVSQSPSNKVTEKGKDVELRCDPISGHTALYWYRQSLGQGLEFLIYFQGNSAPDKSGLPSDRFSAERTGGSVSTLTIQRTQQEDSAVYLCASSLEGLGYEQYFGPGTRLTVT.

The chain carries TRBV5-6 and TRBJ1-2; 7 positions match TRBD1. Trimming took 4 bases from V and 1 from J; bases not matched to a gene: 4. The germline V gene encodes CDR1 SGHDT and CDR2 YYEEEE. This CDR3 contains 14 residues. The CDR3 reads CASSGNRGNYGYTF. In DNA form, the CDR3 reads TGTGCCAGCAGCGGAAACAGGGGTAACTATGGCTACACCTTC.

This chain links TRBV5-1 with TRBJ2-3, with 9 nucleotides matching TRBD1. V lost 0 bases and J lost 1; bases outside the gene matches: 6. The CDR3 consists of 17 residues. CDR1 and CDR2 (germline): SGHRS, YFSETQ. CDR3 DNA: TGCGCCAGCAGCTTGGGGACAGGGGCCGGCCGCACAGATACGCAGTATTTT. Protein: CASSLGTGAGRTDTQYF.

The CDR3 loop is CASSYGLNNEQFF. Written as DNA, the CDR3 is TGCGCCAGCAGCTACGGACTAAACAATGAGCAGTTCTTC. This rearrangement joins TRBV4-3 to TRBJ2-1, with D perhaps TRBD2 (6 bases). The germline V and J ends were trimmed by 5 bases and 5 bases, with 10 bases remaining between them. Germline CDR1 and CDR2: LGHNA and YSLEER. The CDR3 has 13 residues.

The chain joins TRBV7-3 to TRBJ2-7; no reliable D call. The germline V gene encodes CDR1 SGHTA and CDR2 FQGTGA. V lost 2 bases to trimming and J lost 0 bases, with 2 bases between them. CDR3 length: 12 amino acids. In DNA form, the CDR3 reads TGTGCCAGCAGCTTACCCTCCTACGAGCAGTACTTC. Translating it yields CASSLPSYEQYF.

The rearrangement links TRBV10-3 to TRBJ2-3; TRBD1 matches at 10 bases. The length of the CDR3 is 17 residues. Germline values: CDR1 ENHRY, CDR2 SYGVKD. J lost 3 bases, V lost 6 bases, and 12 bases had no gene match. This CDR3 reads CAISLTSTGQGTDTQYF. CDR3 nucleotides: TGTGCCATCAGCCTCACGTCCACGGGACAGGGGACAGATACGCAGTATTTT.

About this clone: Within the sample, other DNA sequences also encode this same CDR3. The rearrangement uses TRBV28 and TRBJ2-1; D gene uncertain. Germline assignment: CDR1 MDHEN and CDR2 SYDVKM. The CDR3 sequence is 13 residues long. V was shortened by 3 bases and J by 4 bases, with 7 bases between the two germline ends. DNA for the CDR3: TGTGCCAGCAGTTTCGGCGTATACAATGAGCAGTTCTTC. This translates into CASSFGVYNEQFF. The variable domain in full, completed from reference TRBV28 and TRBJ2-1, reads DVKVTQSSRYLVKRTGEKVFLECVQDMDHENMFWYRQDPGLGLRLIYFSYDVKMKEKGDIPEGYSVSREKKERFSLILESASTNQTSMYLCASSFGVYNEQFFGPGTRLTVL.

V is TRBV5-6 and J is TRBJ2-2; D uncertain. This CDR3 is built from 12 residues. Between the trimmed V and J ends, which lost 4 bases and 6 bases, there was a span of 7 bases. The germline V gene has CDR1 SGHDT and CDR2 YYEEEE. CDR3 region: CASSPGSGELFF. The CDR3 nucleotides read TGTGCCAGCAGCCCGGGTTCCGGGGAGCTGTTTTTT.

The V gene is TRBV9, the J gene TRBJ2-1, with a tentative D call TRBD1 (5 bases). V shed 0 bases and J shed 7 bases, with 11 bases lying between them. The CDR3 length is 14 residues. CDR1 and CDR2 from the germline V gene are SGDLS and YYNGEE. Here the CDR3 DNA reads TGTGCCAGCAGCGTAGAAAAGGGGTGGAATGAGCAGTTCTTC. It yields the protein CASSVEKGWNEQFF. Full variable domain (rest looked up from reference TRBV9 and TRBJ2-1): DSGVTQTPKHLITATGQRVTLRCSPRSGDLSVYWYQQSLDQGLQFLIQYYNGEERAKGNILERFSAQQFPDLHSELNLSSLELGDSALYFCASSVEKGWNEQFFGPGTRLTVL.